What follows is one T cell receptor (beta chain) and its context. Antigen: not known. TCRdb reprocessed the RT-PCR reads with MiXCR, giving one entry per CDR3 protein. The sample has 650,000 or so distinct CDR3 sequences; about 15% are singletons. V lost 1 base and J 2 bases, leaving 12 bases between the germline ends. CDR3 length: 16 amino acids. Germline-derived CDR1 and CDR2 are LGHNA and YNFKEQ. This specimen comes from a study of response to subunit inactivated influenza vaccine. General study results and limits: The authors offered the suggestion that each seasonal influenza vaccination recruits few new T cells.

V and J are TRBV4-2 and TRBJ2-1; tentatively, D is TRBD2 (7 bases). This TCR was recovered from a middle-aged man who received an inactivated influenza vaccine. This sample comprised PBMCs from blood, obtained 14 days before vaccination. CDR3 nucleotides: TGTGCCAGCAGCCAAGGGGGCGGGGGCACCTACAATGAGCAGTTCTTC. It codes for CASSQGGGGTYNEQFF.